These 4 T cell receptor beta chains came from one sample sequenced in a study of response to subunit inactivated influenza vaccine. From the RT-PCR reads, TCRdb called clonotypes with MiXCR, one entry per CDR3 protein. The sample holds around 650,000 distinct CDR3 sequences; 15% to 19% are singletons and the top ten take 9.5% to 13%. The source material was PBMCs from blood, sampled 11 to 12 days after vaccination. These receptors originate from a man aged 45-60 years who received an inactivated influenza vaccine.

This chain joins TRBV20-1 and TRBJ2-1, with D hard to call. Trimming removed 4 bases at V and 2 bases at J, with 12 bases between. Germline lookup yields CDR1 DFQATT and CDR2 SNEGSKA (reference sequence). There are 14 residues in the CDR3. The CDR3 nucleotides are TGCAGTGCTACAAGGCCGCCAGCCTACAATGAGCAGTTCTTC. Its protein is CSATRPPAYNEQFF.

The CDR3 sequence: CAWSVRVAHEQFF. The CDR3 nucleotides are TGTGCCTGGAGTGTACGTGTGGCCCATGAGCAGTTCTTC. This chain connects TRBV30 to TRBJ2-1, with D uncertain. V dropped 0 bases and J dropped 8 bases, with 11 bases sitting between them. CDR3 size: 13 residues. Germline CDR1 is GTSNPN and CDR2 is SVGIG (reference sequence).

The chain combines TRBV12-3 or TRBV12-4 with TRBJ2-7; perhaps TRBD1 as D (6 bases). The CDR3 has 15 amino acids. V lost 3 bases to trimming and J lost 2 bases, with 14 bases between them. CDR3 amino acids: CASSLGRGTTYEQYF. Here the CDR3 DNA reads TGTGCCAGCAGTTTGGGCAGGGGCACCACCTACGAGCAGTACTTC.

J is TRBJ2-1 and V is TRBV7-2; no firm D call. The CDR3 totals 15 residues. Trimming cost V 4 bases and J 4 bases, with 14 bases left between them. Germline V lookup: CDR1 SGHTA, CDR2 FQGNSA. The CDR3 nucleotides are TGTGCCAGCAGCTGGACCATAACCCCATACAATGAGCAGTTCTTC. Translating gives CASSWTITPYNEQFF.